These T cell receptor beta chains were read from a single sample in a study of CD8 T cells in ankylosing spondylitis. TCRdb used MiXCR to reprocess the 5' RACE reads, holding one entry per CDR3 protein. The sample contains a few hundred thousand distinct CDR3 sequences, 20% to 25% of which appear only once. Sequenced input: blood, either unsorted or a sorted T cell fraction (not recorded which). The receptors come from a female donor with ankylosing spondylitis or in good health (not recorded which). The CDR3 runs from the conserved cysteine through the conserved F or W. A D gene is named only where the DNA matches it firmly. Some rows mark clone size as missing; the rest say once, few, many or name a class of expanded clone.

size,D,J,V,CDR3,DNA
many,TRBD1,TRBJ1-6,TRBV7-2,CASSFYRLGQGASRSPLHF,TGTGCCAGCAGCTTTTACCGGCTGGGACAGGGTGCCTCTCGGTCACCCCTCCACTTT
NA,NA,TRBJ1-6,TRBV3-1,CASSHGTGGKVSPLHF,TGTGCCAGCAGCCATGGGACGGGCGGTAAAGTTTCACCCCTCCACTTT
NA,NA,TRBJ2-7,TRBV20-1,CTDLGEQYF,TGCACGGACCTGGGCGAGCAGTACTTC
many,NA,TRBJ1-5,TRBV29-1,CSVAQGMDQPQHF,TGCAGCGTTGCACAGGGAATGGATCAGCCCCAGCATTTT
NA,NA,TRBJ2-7,TRBV18,CASSPTGEVSYEQYF,TGTGCCAGCTCACCAACAGGGGAGGTCTCCTACGAGCAGTACTTC
many,NA,TRBJ1-1,TRBV20-1,CSARDPRRGRGREAFF,TGCAGTGCTAGAGATCCCCGGCGGGGAAGGGGCCGAGAAGCTTTCTTT
few,TRBD2,TRBJ2-7,TRBV20-1,CSARREADSYEQYF,TGCAGTGCTAGACGGGAGGCCGATTCCTACGAGCAGTACTTC
NA,TRBD2,TRBJ2-7,TRBV29-1,CSVEGTARDYGEQYF,TGCAGCGTTGAAGGTACCGCTAGGGACTACGGCGAGCAGTACTTC
NA,NA,TRBJ2-7,TRBV15,CATSRGGVSYEQYF,TGTGCCACCAGCAGAGGCGGGGTCTCCTACGAGCAGTACTTC
NA,NA,TRBJ1-5,TRBV7-2,CASSIGIDQPQHF,TGTGCCAGCAGCATAGGGATCGATCAGCCCCAGCATTTT
many,NA,TRBJ1-3,TRBV12-3/TRBV12-4,CASSSGAILGNTIYF,TGTGCCAGCAGTTCGGGGGCGATCCTTGGAAACACCATATATTTT
NA,NA,TRBJ2-7,TRBV19,CASSIGEDGVRYEQYF,TGTGCCAGTAGTATAGGAGAGGACGGGGTCCGCTACGAGCAGTACTTC
few,NA,TRBJ2-7,TRBV13,CASSTGQYEQYF,TGTGCCAGCAGCACCGGACAGTACGAGCAGTACTTC
few,TRBD2,TRBJ2-7,TRBV7-2,CASSLLAGFYEQYF,TGTGCCAGCAGTTTATTAGCGGGATTCTACGAGCAGTACTTC
NA,NA,TRBJ1-2,TRBV29-1,CSVTGTGYTF,TGCAGCGTCACCGGGACGGGCTACACCTTC
NA,NA,TRBJ2-4,TRBV20-1,CSARARGADKNIQYF,TGCAGTGCTAGGGCCCGGGGTGCGGACAAAAACATTCAGTACTTC
many,NA,TRBJ2-1,TRBV29-1,CSAMTPEQFF,TGCAGCGCTATGACCCCAGAGCAGTTCTTC
few,TRBD2,TRBJ2-5,TRBV20-1,CSASRTSGRGGLETQYF,TGCAGTGCTTCACGGACTAGCGGGAGAGGAGGGCTCGAGACCCAGTACTTC
few,NA,TRBJ2-3,TRBV20-1,CSARLTDTQYF,TGCAGTGCTCGACTAACAGATACGCAGTATTTT
NA,NA,TRBJ1-2,TRBV6-2/TRBV6-3,CASSPDRQSGGYTF,TGTGCCAGCAGTCCGGACAGACAAAGCGGCGGCTACACCTTC
few,NA,TRBJ2-1,TRBV30,CALTPSELWNEQFF,TGTGCCTTAACTCCTAGCGAGTTATGGAATGAGCAGTTCTTC
few,NA,TRBJ1-1,TRBV12-3/TRBV12-4,CASSFGGAEAFF,TGTGCCAGCAGTTTCGGGGGGGCTGAAGCTTTCTTT
many,NA,TRBJ2-5,TRBV7-2,CASSLAGRGKTQYF,TGTGCCAGCAGCTTAGCAGGGAGGGGGAAGACCCAGTACTTC
NA,TRBD2,TRBJ2-3,TRBV24-1,CATSDASGGTQYF,TGTGCCACCAGTGATGCCTCGGGGGGAACGCAGTATTTT
NA,NA,TRBJ2-3,TRBV6-2/TRBV6-3,CASNSGVDTQYF,TGTGCCAGCAATTCTGGGGTGGATACGCAGTATTTT
few,TRBD2,TRBJ2-7,TRBV20-1,CSARGASGTYEQYF,TGCAGTGCTAGAGGCGCTAGCGGGACGTACGAGCAGTACTTC